This paragraph covers one T cell receptor (beta chain) sequence. These data originate in a study of blood T cell repertoires in COVID-19. Across the whole study: There were acute and convalescent COVID-19 samples, and they came from the United States, Italy and Spain. The cDNA or gDNA used as material had been derived from T cells, B-cell-depleted T cells, or PBMCs.

Study processing details: Amplified reference gene primers provided the basis for estimating nucleated cell counts. Method: immunoSEQ multiplex PCR; TCRdb's copy keeps in-frame clones and lacks some. For V, J and clone size, that table is used; D and trimming come from the DNA. The sample records about 38,000 clones, about 85% being singletons. The clonotype was recovered from a man between 50 and 59 years old with active COVID-19. What was sequenced was peripheral blood.

The CDR3 protein is CATSRDGIAGNTGELFF. CDR3 bases: TGTGCCACCAGCAGAGATGGGATAGCGGGGAACACCGGGGAGCTGTTTTTT. The V and J genes are TRBV15 and TRBJ2-2; 7 positions match TRBD2. The CDR3 spans 17 residues. CDR1 is LNHNV and CDR2 is YYDKDF in the germline V gene (reference sequence). The junction had 5 bases not matched to a gene; V was cut back by 0 bases and J by 1 base.